This T cell receptor (beta chain) is drawn from a study of monozygotic twins with inflammatory bowel disease. Findings and limits, study-wide: IBD patients share fewer clonotypes with other people than healthy twins do, especially with disease activity. IBD patients carried less diverse TCRbeta repertoires (inverse Simpson) than healthy co-twins. Support was lacking for any single strong IBD-associated signal or clonotype.

It was 3,000 to 4,000 ng of total RNA that each TCR library used. One entry per CDR3 protein, without DNA, is what TCRdb gives after re-calling the 5' RACE reads. The repertoire table contains 70,000 to 95,000 distinct CDR3 sequences. Germline lookup yields CDR1 MNHNS and CDR2 SASEGT. The CDR3 is 13 residues long. Concerning this clonotype itself: Its specificity is unknown.

This TCR came from a human donor with ulcerative colitis or Crohn's disease, or a healthy co-twin of an affected twin (not recorded which). The chain joins TRBV6-1 to TRBJ1-6. The source material was blood. Here the CDR3 reads CASSFADRSPLHF.